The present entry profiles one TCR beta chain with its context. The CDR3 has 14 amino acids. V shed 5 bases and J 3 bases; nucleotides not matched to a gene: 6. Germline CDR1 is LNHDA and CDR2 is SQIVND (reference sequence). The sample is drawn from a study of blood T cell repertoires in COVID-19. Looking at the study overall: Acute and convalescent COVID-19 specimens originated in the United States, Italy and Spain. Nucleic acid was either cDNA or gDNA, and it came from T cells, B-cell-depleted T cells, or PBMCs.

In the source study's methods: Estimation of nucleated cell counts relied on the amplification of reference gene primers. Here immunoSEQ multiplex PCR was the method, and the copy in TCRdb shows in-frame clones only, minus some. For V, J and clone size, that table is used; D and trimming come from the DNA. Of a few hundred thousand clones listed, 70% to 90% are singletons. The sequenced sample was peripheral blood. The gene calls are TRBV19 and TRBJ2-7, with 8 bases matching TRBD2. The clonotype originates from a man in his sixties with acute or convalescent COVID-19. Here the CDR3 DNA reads TGTGCCAGTAGTGGAAGCGGGGGAAACTACGAGCAGTACTTC. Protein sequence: CASSGSGGNYEQYF.